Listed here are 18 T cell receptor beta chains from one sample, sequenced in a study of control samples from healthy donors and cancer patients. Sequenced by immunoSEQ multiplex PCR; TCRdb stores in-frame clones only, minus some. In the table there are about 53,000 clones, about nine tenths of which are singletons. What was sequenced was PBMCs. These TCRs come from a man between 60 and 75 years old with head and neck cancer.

This chain's CDR3 is CASSEWLAGGPGNEQFF. The CDR3 DNA reads as TGCGCCAGCAGTGAGTGGTTAGCGGGGGGGCCGGGCAATGAGCAGTTCTTC. V and J are TRBV10-2 and TRBJ2-1, with TRBD2 matching over 11 bases. The CDR3 length is 17 residues. Germline CDR1 is WSHSY and CDR2 is SAAADI. Germline trimming cut 1 base from V and 6 bases from J; bases unmatched to any gene: 8.

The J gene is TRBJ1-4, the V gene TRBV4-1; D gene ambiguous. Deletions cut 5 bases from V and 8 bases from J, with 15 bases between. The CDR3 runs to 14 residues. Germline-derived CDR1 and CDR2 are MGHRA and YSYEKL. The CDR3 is CASSLLGGREKLFF. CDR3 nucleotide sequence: TGCGCCAGCAGCTTACTAGGTGGGCGGGAAAAACTGTTTTTT.

CDR3 DNA sequence: TGTGCCAGCAGTTACCCGCTAATCAGGAGAGGCGAAAAACTGTTTTTT. Encoded protein: CASSYPLIRRGEKLFF. The chain recombines TRBV6-2 or TRBV6-3 with TRBJ1-4; D not certain. CDR3 length: 16 residues. V lost 2 bases, J lost 8 bases, and 18 bases lay in between. Germline CDR1 and CDR2: MNHEY and SVGEGT.

In DNA, the CDR3 is TGTGCCAGCTCACCAGGGGAGGCAGAAGAGACCCAGTACTTC. It translates to CASSPGEAEETQYF. This chain joins TRBV18 and TRBJ2-5; perhaps TRBD2 as D (6 bases). Germline values: CDR1 KGHSH, CDR2 LQKENI. There are 14 residues in the CDR3. V gave up 2 bases and J gave up 3 bases, with 10 bases separating them. Together with reference TRBV18 and TRBJ2-5, the CDR3 gives the full variable domain: NAGVMQNPRHLVRRRGQEARLRCSPMKGHSHVYWYRQLPEEGLKFMVYLQKENIIDESGMPKERFSAEFPKEGPSILRIQQVVRGDSAAYFCASSPGEAEETQYFGPGTRLLVL.

The CDR3 DNA reads as TGCGCCAGCAGCTGGGACACCTACAATGAGCAGTTCTTC. This encodes CASSWDTYNEQFF. The chain has TRBV5-1 and TRBJ2-1; D may be TRBD1 (6 bases). Germline-derived CDR1 and CDR2 are SGHRS and YFSETQ. This CDR3 contains 13 residues. Deletions cut 3 bases from V and 2 bases from J, with 6 bases between.

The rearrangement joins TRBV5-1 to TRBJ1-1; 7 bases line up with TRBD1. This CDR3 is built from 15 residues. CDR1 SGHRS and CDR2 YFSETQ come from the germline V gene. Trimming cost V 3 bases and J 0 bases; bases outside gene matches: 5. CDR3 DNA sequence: TGCGCCAGCAGCTCCTTGACAGGGATGAACACTGAAGCTTTCTTT. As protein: CASSSLTGMNTEAFF.

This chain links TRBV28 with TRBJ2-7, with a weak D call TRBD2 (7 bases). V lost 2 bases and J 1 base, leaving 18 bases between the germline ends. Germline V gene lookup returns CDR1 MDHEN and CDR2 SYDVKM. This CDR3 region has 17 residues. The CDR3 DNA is TGTGCCAGCAGTTTAGGGGGAGGGGGTCTTTCTTCCTACGAGCAGTACTTC. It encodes CASSLGGGGLSSYEQYF.

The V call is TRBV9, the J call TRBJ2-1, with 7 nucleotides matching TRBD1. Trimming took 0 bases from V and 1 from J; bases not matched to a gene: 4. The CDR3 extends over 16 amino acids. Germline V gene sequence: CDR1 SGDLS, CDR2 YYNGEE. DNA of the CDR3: TGTGCCAGCAGCGTAGGGGGACAGAGATCCTACAATGAGCAGTTCTTC. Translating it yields CASSVGGQRSYNEQFF.

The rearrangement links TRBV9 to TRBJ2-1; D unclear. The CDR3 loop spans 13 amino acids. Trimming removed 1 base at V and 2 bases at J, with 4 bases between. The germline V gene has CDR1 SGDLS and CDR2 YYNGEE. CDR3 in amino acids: CASSVLAYNEQFF. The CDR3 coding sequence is TGTGCCAGCAGCGTACTGGCCTACAATGAGCAGTTCTTC.

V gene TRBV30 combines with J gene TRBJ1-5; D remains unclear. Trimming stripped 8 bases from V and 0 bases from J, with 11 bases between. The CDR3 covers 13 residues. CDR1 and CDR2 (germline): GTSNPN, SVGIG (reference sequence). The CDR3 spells CAGNHNSNQPQHF. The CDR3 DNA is TGTGCCGGCAACCATAATAGCAATCAGCCCCAGCATTTT.

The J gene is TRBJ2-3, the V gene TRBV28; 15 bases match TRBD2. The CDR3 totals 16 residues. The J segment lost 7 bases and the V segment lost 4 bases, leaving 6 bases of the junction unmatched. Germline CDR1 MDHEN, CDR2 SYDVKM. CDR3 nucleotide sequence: TGTGCCAGCAGTTCCCGGACTAGCGGGAGGGTAAATACGCAGTATTTT. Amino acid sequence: CASSSRTSGRVNTQYF.

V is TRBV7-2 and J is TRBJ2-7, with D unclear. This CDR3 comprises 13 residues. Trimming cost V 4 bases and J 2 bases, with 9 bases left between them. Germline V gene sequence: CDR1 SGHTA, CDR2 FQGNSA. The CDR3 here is CASSSVFPYEQYF. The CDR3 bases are TGTGCCAGCAGCTCGGTGTTCCCCTACGAGCAGTACTTC.

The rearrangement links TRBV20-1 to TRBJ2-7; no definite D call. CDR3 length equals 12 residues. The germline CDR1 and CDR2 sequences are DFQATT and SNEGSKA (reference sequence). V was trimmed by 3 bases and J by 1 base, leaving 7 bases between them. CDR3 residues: CSASGQSYEQYF. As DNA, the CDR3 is TGCAGTGCTAGTGGGCAGTCCTACGAGCAGTACTTC.

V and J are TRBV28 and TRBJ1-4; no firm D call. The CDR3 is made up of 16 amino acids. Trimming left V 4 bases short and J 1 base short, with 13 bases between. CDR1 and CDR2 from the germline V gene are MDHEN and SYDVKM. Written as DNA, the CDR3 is TGTGCCAGCAGTTCGAGCCCACCAAGAACTAATGAAAAACTGTTTTTT. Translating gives CASSSSPPRTNEKLFF.

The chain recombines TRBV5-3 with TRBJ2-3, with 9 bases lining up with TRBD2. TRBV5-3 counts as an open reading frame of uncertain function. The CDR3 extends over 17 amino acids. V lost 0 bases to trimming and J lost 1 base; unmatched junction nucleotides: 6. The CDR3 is CARSLGWLAGRTDTQYF. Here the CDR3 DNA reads TGTGCCAGAAGCTTGGGTTGGCTAGCGGGACGCACAGATACGCAGTATTTT.

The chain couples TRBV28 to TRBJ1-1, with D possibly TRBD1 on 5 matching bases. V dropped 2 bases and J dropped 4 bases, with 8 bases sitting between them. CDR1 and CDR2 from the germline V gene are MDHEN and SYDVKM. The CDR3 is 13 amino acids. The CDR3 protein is CASSLNGGTEAFF. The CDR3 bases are TGTGCCAGCAGTTTAAACGGGGGCACTGAAGCTTTCTTT.

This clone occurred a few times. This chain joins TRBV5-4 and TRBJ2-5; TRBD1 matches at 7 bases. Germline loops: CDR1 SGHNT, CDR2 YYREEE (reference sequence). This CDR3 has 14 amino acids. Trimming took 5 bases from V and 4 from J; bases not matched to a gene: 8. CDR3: CASSRQGSVETQYF. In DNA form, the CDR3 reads TGTGCCAGCAGTCGACAGGGTTCGGTAGAGACCCAGTACTTC.

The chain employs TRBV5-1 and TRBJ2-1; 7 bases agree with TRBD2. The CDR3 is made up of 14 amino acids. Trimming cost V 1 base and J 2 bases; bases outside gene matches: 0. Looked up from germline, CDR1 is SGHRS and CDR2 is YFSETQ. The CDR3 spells CASSLSGTYNEQFF. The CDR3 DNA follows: TGCGCCAGCAGCTTGAGCGGGACCTACAATGAGCAGTTCTTC.